A selection of T cell receptor beta chains follows, all from one sample in a study of T cells in Graves' hyperthyroidism and ophthalmopathy. One entry per CDR3 protein results from TCRdb running MiXCR on the multiplex PCR reads. The sample consists of more than 350,000 distinct CDR3 sequences, around 15% of them appearing once. The sample taken for sequencing was blood. These TCRs come from a woman aged 25-40 years with Graves' ophthalmopathy. CDR3s leave out the opening cysteine and the closing phenylalanine or tryptophan.

j_call | v_call | cdr3_aa
TRBJ1-4 | TRBV5-4 | ASSLASTEKLF
TRBJ2-5 | TRBV20-1 | SARSRVAGEVGKTQY
TRBJ1-4 | TRBV30 | AWGIPQLGTTNEKLF
TRBJ2-4 | TRBV19 | ASSIPTGIQY
TRBJ2-3 | TRBV7-3 | ASSLTQAGRADTQY
TRBJ1-6 | TRBV28 | ASTGGLGSPLH
TRBJ2-7 | TRBV2 | ASSTRDSSYEQY
TRBJ2-7 | TRBV5-6 | ASSTGQSYEQY
TRBJ1-1 | TRBV28 | ASSLVDGLIRTEAF
TRBJ2-1 | TRBV5-4 | ASSLSGLEQF
TRBJ1-2 | TRBV19 | ASTRDSLSLGYT
TRBJ2-7 | TRBV2 | ASRGTGTYEQY
TRBJ2-3 | TRBV27 | ASSASGGAYTQY
TRBJ2-3 | TRBV7-2 | ASGQWSRIGDTQY
TRBJ2-7 | TRBV6-2/TRBV6-3 | ASNPPDRTIYEQY
TRBJ2-7 | TRBV12-3/TRBV12-4 | ASSLMAGTGNEQY
TRBJ1-1 | TRBV7-2 | ASSLRPGMNTEAF
TRBJ2-6 | TRBV27 | ASSIRERVPSGANVLT